The 21 T cell receptor beta chains below come from one sample, sequenced in a study of blood T cell repertoires in COVID-19. TCRdb's copy holds only in-frame clones and misses some; the assay was immunoSEQ multiplex PCR. The sample shows about 27,000 clones, approximately 64% of them seen only once. The specimen was peripheral blood. All receptors derive from a man aged 55 to 69 with active or convalescent COVID-19.

The chain joins TRBV14 to TRBJ2-7, with D hard to call. Germline CDR1 reads SGHDN; CDR2 reads FVKESK. The CDR3 is 15 residues long. Trimming removed 2 bases from V and 4 bases from J, with 15 bases in between. In DNA form, the CDR3 reads TGTGCCAGCAGCCAAAATTTTGCCCTACCTTACGAGCAGTACTTC. Protein product: CASSQNFALPYEQYF. The complete variable domain, with remaining parts taken from reference TRBV14 and TRBJ2-7, reads EAGVTQFPSHSVIEKGQTVTLRCDPISGHDNLYWYRRVMGKEIKFLLHFVKESKQDESGMPNNRFLAERTGGTYSTLKVQPAELEDSGVYFCASSQNFALPYEQYFGPGTRLTVT.

The gene calls are TRBV19 and TRBJ2-6; TRBD1 matches 8 bases. The CDR3 runs to 20 residues. V trimming: 4 bases; J trimming: 3 bases; junction bases outside the gene matches: 17. CDR1 is LNHDA and CDR2 is SQIVND in the germline V gene (reference sequence). The CDR3 is CASSKLPFGQGKGGANVLTF. Here the CDR3 DNA reads TGTGCCAGTAGTAAACTTCCGTTCGGACAGGGAAAAGGTGGGGCCAACGTCCTGACTTTC.

As for this clone: Sequence at one end of the junction differs from germline and may be a read error. This chain joins TRBV3-1 (or the pseudogene TRBV3-2) and TRBJ2-5; 11 bases match TRBD1. CDR1 is LGHDT, CDR2 YNNKEL, per germline (reference sequence). The CDR3 is made up of 16 amino acids. The CDR3 nucleotides read TGTGCCAGCAGACAAGGGACAGGGGGTCAAACGGAGACCCAGTACTTC. This translates into CASRQGTGGQTETQYF.

CDR3 DNA sequence: TGTGCCAGCAGGAGTACGGACAGGGCGGTCACTGAAGCTTTCTTT. Protein sequence: CASRSTDRAVTEAFF. V and J are TRBV6-5 and TRBJ1-1; 8 nucleotides agree with TRBD1. Germline CDR1 reads MNHEY; CDR2 reads SVGAGI. The V and J ends lost 6 bases and 4 bases, in that order; junction bases with no gene match: 10. The CDR3 runs 15 residues.

The J gene is TRBJ1-2, the V gene TRBV9, with 8 bases that match TRBD1. This CDR3 region has 18 residues. Germline V gene data show CDR1 as SGDLS and CDR2 as YYNGEE. Trimming removed 4 bases from V and 5 bases from J; junction bases left unmatched: 19. The CDR3 nucleotides read TGTGCCAGCAGCATGGACAGGGCCGGAACCGATTTGAGATATGGCTACACCTTC. Translating it yields CASSMDRAGTDLRYGYTF.

This chain connects TRBV19 to TRBJ2-1, with 9 bases fitting TRBD2. V was clipped by 5 bases and J by 0 bases; unmatched bases: 8. Germline CDR1 reads LNHDA; CDR2 reads SQIVND (reference sequence). This CDR3 spans 17 amino acids. CDR3 nucleotides: TGTGCCAGTAGTGCGCAGAGCGGGAGGATCTCCTACAATGAGCAGTTCTTC. Encoded protein: CASSAQSGRISYNEQFF.

The chain recombines TRBV5-4 with TRBJ1-2; TRBD1 matches at 8 bases. Germline V gene lookup returns CDR1 SGHNT and CDR2 YYREEE (reference sequence). CDR3 length equals 16 residues. With V trimmed by 4 bases and J by 0 bases, 8 bases remained unmatched. The CDR3, as DNA: TGTGCCAGCAGCCTAGGACAGGGCGTTACTAACTATGGCTACACCTTC. This encodes CASSLGQGVTNYGYTF.

CDR3 sequence (DNA): TGTGCCAGCAGCTTAATAGCGGGGAGATTCGGTTTCTACGAGCAGTACTTC. As protein: CASSLIAGRFGFYEQYF. The chain combines TRBV13 with TRBJ2-7; TRBD2 agrees at 8 bases. CDR1 PRHDT and CDR2 FYEKMQ come from the germline V gene (reference sequence). The trim removed 2 bases at V and 3 bases at J, leaving 12 bases unmatched. The CDR3 is 17 amino acids.

Here the CDR3 DNA reads TGTGCCACCAGCCGGAACAGGGATCGCTCACCCCTCCACTTT. Its translation is CATSRNRDRSPLHF. The rearrangement links TRBV15 to TRBJ1-6; TRBD1 is a possible D gene (6 bases). This CDR3 comprises 14 residues. V was cut by 5 bases and J by 10 bases, with 15 bases left in between. Germline V CDR1 and CDR2: LNHNV, YYDKDF (reference sequence). The entire variable domain, with the rest obtained from reference TRBV15 and TRBJ1-6, is as follows: DAMVIQNPRYQVTQFGKPVTLSCSQTLNHNVMYWYQQKSSQAPKLLFHYYDKDFNNEADTPDNFQSRRPNTSFCFLDIRSPGLGDTAMYLCATSRNRDRSPLHFGNGTRLTVT.

This chain joins TRBV5-4 and TRBJ2-7; TRBD2 aligns across 8 bases. Per the germline V gene, CDR1 is SGHNT and CDR2 is YYREEE (reference sequence). The CDR3 extends over 14 amino acids. Trimming took 7 bases from V and 3 from J; bases not matched to a gene: 9. CDR3 amino acids: CASERTSPNYEQYF. The CDR3 coding sequence is TGTGCCAGCGAAAGGACTAGCCCCAACTACGAGCAGTACTTC.

The chain couples TRBV27 to TRBJ2-7, with 11 bases matching TRBD1. V shed 3 bases and J 4 bases; nucleotides not matched to a gene: 5. The germline gives CDR1 MNHEY, CDR2 SMNVEV (reference sequence). The CDR3 runs to 15 residues. The CDR3 coding sequence is TGTGCCAGCAGTTTCGCCGGGACAGGGGGGTACGAGCAGTACTTC. Translated, it gives CASSFAGTGGYEQYF.

The rearrangement links TRBV6-5 to TRBJ2-7; 13 positions match TRBD2. Looked up from germline, CDR1 is MNHEY and CDR2 is SVGAGI. There are 15 residues in the CDR3. V was clipped by 2 bases and J by 2 bases; unmatched bases: 0. CDR3 region: CASSYGLAGAYEQYF. The DNA for the CDR3 is TGTGCCAGCAGTTACGGACTAGCGGGAGCCTACGAGCAGTACTTC.

This clone showed up just a few times. The chain is built from TRBV5-5 and TRBJ1-4; the D gene is possibly TRBD1 (5 bases). Trimming took 5 bases from V and 8 from J, leaving 13 bases between them. Germline assignment: CDR1 SGHKS and CDR2 YYEKEE (reference sequence). The CDR3 runs to 13 residues. Here the CDR3 reads CASSFRGLEKLFF. The CDR3 DNA sequence: TGTGCCAGCAGTTTTAGGGGCCTAGAAAAACTGTTTTTT.

The sample holds a few counts of this clone. The V call is TRBV19, the J call TRBJ2-5; perhaps TRBD2 as D (6 bases). The CDR3 loop spans 12 amino acids. Trimming stripped 3 bases from V and 5 bases from J, with 7 bases between. From germline, CDR1 is LNHDA and CDR2 SQIVND (reference sequence). The CDR3 loop is CASSIGGETQYF. CDR3 sequence (DNA): TGTGCCAGTAGTATTGGGGGGGAGACCCAGTACTTC.

V usage is TRBV6-5 and J usage is TRBJ1-2; unclear D gene. The V gene lost 8 bases and the J gene lost 6 bases, with 10 bases spanning the gap. CDR3 length: 11 amino acids. CDR1 and CDR2 (germline): MNHEY, SVGAGI. CDR3 residues: CASQVADGYTF. CDR3 in DNA: TGTGCCAGCCAGGTCGCCGATGGCTACACCTTC.

The CDR3 DNA reads TGTGCCAGCAGCGCCTTAGCGGCGAACACCGGGGAGCTGTTTTTT. Translated: CASSALAANTGELFF. The rearrangement joins TRBV9 to TRBJ2-2; TRBD2 is a possible D gene (6 bases). The CDR3 totals 15 residues. Germline V gene data show CDR1 as SGDLS and CDR2 as YYNGEE. Trimming stripped 3 bases from V and 0 bases from J, with 9 bases between. Variable domain in full (rest from reference TRBV9 and TRBJ2-2): DSGVTQTPKHLITATGQRVTLRCSPRSGDLSVYWYQQSLDQGLQFLIQYYNGEERAKGNILERFSAQQFPDLHSELNLSSLELGDSALYFCASSALAANTGELFFGEGSRLTVL.

This clone was counted a few times. V is TRBV7-9 and J is TRBJ1-2; D is ambiguous. The V end was cut by 5 bases, the J end by 2 bases, with 12 bases between. Germline lookup yields CDR1 SEHNR and CDR2 FQNEAQ (reference sequence). The CDR3 is 14 amino acids. The CDR3 region is CASSPPRGNYGYTF. CDR3 nucleotides: TGTGCCAGCAGCCCCCCCCGGGGAAACTATGGCTACACCTTC.

V and J are TRBV2 and TRBJ2-7, with D unresolved. V lost 7 bases to trimming and J lost 6 bases, with 19 bases between them. The germline V gene encodes CDR1 SNHLY and CDR2 FYNNEI. The CDR3 has 14 amino acids. CDR3 DNA: TGTGCCAGCACCCCATTGGCAACCCCCCTCGAGCAGTACTTC. This sequence encodes CASTPLATPLEQYF.

The chain recombines TRBV19 with TRBJ2-7, with D unresolved. CDR3 size: 14 residues. V dropped 10 bases and J dropped 7 bases, with 23 bases sitting between them. The germline gives CDR1 LNHDA, CDR2 SQIVND (reference sequence). The CDR3 sequence is CATTPALDRREQYF. As DNA, the CDR3 is TGTGCCACCACACCGGCCCTAGACCGTAGGGAGCAGTACTTC.

This clone was picked up a small number of times. The chain couples TRBV12-1 to TRBJ2-5; TRBD2, as called in the table, went unchecked against the DNA. TRBV12-1 is tagged as a pseudogene. The CDR3 is made up of 15 amino acids. The CDR3 protein is CASSFVTSGGETQYF. CDR3 coding DNA: TGTGCCAGCAGCTTTGTTACTAGCGGAGGAGAGACCCAGTACTTC.

The rearrangement joins TRBV19 to TRBJ2-7; the match to TRBD1 covers 9 bases. The germline V gene encodes CDR1 LNHDA and CDR2 SQIVND (reference sequence). The CDR3 length is 16 residues. V shed 5 bases and J 0 bases; nucleotides not matched to a gene: 8. CDR3 sequence: CASSPGQGQSSYEQYF. The CDR3 bases are TGTGCCAGTAGTCCGGGACAGGGCCAAAGCTCCTACGAGCAGTACTTC.